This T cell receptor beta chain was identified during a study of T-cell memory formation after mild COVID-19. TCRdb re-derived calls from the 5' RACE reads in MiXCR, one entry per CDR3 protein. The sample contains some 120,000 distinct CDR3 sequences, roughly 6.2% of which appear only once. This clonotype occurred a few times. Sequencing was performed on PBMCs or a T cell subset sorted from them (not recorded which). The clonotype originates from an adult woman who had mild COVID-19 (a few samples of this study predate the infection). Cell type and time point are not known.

For the CDR3, the DNA is TGTGCCACCAGTGATATCTCTAGCGGGACAGATACGCAGTATTTT. Amino acids: CATSDISSGTDTQYF. The rearrangement uses TRBV24-1 and TRBJ2-3; 8 nucleotides align to TRBD2. The CDR3 is 15 residues long. Per the germline V gene, CDR1 is KGHDR and CDR2 is SFDVKD. V shed 3 bases, J shed 3 bases, and the junction held 4 bases outside the gene matches.